The present T cell receptor (beta chain) was sequenced within a study of early T cells in non-severe SARS-CoV-2 infection. Study details: The authors sequenced bulk RNA from unsorted whole blood, leaving chains unpaired.

V gave up 4 bases and J gave up 9 bases; unmatched junction bases: 7. The CDR3 consists of 15 residues. Germline loops: CDR1 SGHDN, CDR2 FVKESK. Individual cDNA molecules received unique molecular identifiers. TCRdb itself ran the 5' RACE reads through MiXCR, one entry per CDR3 protein. This sample has around 65,000 distinct CDR3 sequences; roughly 12% occur once, and the top ten carry over 1.1%. This clonotype was detected many times. The clonotype was recovered from an adult who was a healthcare worker with PCR-confirmed SARS-CoV-2 infection or an uninfected control (not recorded which). The chain uses TRBV14 and TRBJ2-1; 12 nucleotides agree with TRBD2. Source: whole blood, taken at baseline. CDR3: CASSLLAGGPGEQFF. The CDR3 DNA follows: TGTGCCAGCAGCCTCCTAGCGGGAGGGCCCGGTGAGCAGTTCTTC. The variable domain in full, with the rest retrieved from reference TRBV14 and TRBJ2-1, is EAGVTQFPSHSVIEKGQTVTLRCDPISGHDNLYWYRRVMGKEIKFLLHFVKESKQDESGMPNNRFLAERTGGTYSTLKVQPAELEDSGVYFCASSLLAGGPGEQFFGPGTRLTVL.